A selection of T cell receptor beta chains follows, all from one sample in a study of CD8 T cells in ankylosing spondylitis. TCRdb called the 5' RACE reads again in MiXCR, with one record for every CDR3 protein. Of hundreds of thousands of distinct CDR3 sequences listed, 10% to 13% are singletons. What was sequenced was blood, either unsorted or a sorted T cell fraction (not recorded which). The receptors originated from a male donor with ankylosing spondylitis or in good health (not recorded which). The CDR3 runs from the conserved cysteine through the conserved F or W. Each record gives: CDR3 DNA, CDR3 protein, J gene, D gene, clone size, V gene. D genes are given only for firm matches. Rows give clone size only sometimes, using once, few, many, or a class for an expanded clone.

TGTGCCAGCAGCGTGGACAGCCAATTTGGCGAGCAGTACTTC	CASSVDSQFGEQYF	TRBJ2-7	.	many	TRBV9
TGTGCCAGCAGCCTTAAAACCGCCCGGGGGGCGAATCTCACTGAAGCTTTCTTT	CASSLKTARGANLTEAFF	TRBJ1-1	.	many	TRBV5-6
TGTGCCAGCAGCCAGAATCAATGGGGAACCGGGGAGCTGTTTTTT	CASSQNQWGTGELFF	TRBJ2-2	.	few	TRBV3-1
TGTGCCAGCAGTTACAGGTCAGGGGGAGTGAACACTGAAGCTTTCTTT	CASSYRSGGVNTEAFF	TRBJ1-1	TRBD1	.	TRBV6-5
TGTGCCAGCATTAGGGACCCCTACGAGCAGTACTTC	CASIRDPYEQYF	TRBJ2-7	.	few	TRBV28
TGTGCCAGCAGTGCATTACAGGAAACCCACTCTGGAAACACCATATATTTT	CASSALQETHSGNTIYF	TRBJ1-3	.	few	TRBV6-1
TGTGCCAGCAGAGATAGGACAGGGAGCTACACCCCCCTCCACTTT	CASRDRTGSYTPLHF	TRBJ1-6	TRBD1	many	TRBV6-1
TGCGCCACAGCGGAAGGGGCGAACACCGGGGAGCTGTTTTTT	CATAEGANTGELFF	TRBJ2-2	.	few	TRBV5-1
TGCGCCAGCAGCTTGGATCAGGGCTTGAGCTCCTACGAGCAGTACTTC	CASSLDQGLSSYEQYF	TRBJ2-7	.	many	TRBV5-1
TGTGCCAGCTCACGCTCCTACGAGCAGTACTTC	CASSRSYEQYF	TRBJ2-7	.	many	TRBV18
TGCGCCAGCAGCCCGCTACAGGGTGGCGACACTGAAGCTTTCTTT	CASSPLQGGDTEAFF	TRBJ1-1	.	.	TRBV5-1
TGTGCCAGCAGGGGGGAGGGGCGATCAGATGGCTACACCTTC	CASRGEGRSDGYTF	TRBJ1-2	.	.	TRBV7-2
TGTGCCACCAGCAGGAGGGGACAGGGGGCTTCCAATGAGCAGTTCTTC	CATSRRGQGASNEQFF	TRBJ2-1	TRBD1	.	TRBV15
TGCGCCAGCAGCCGCAGTGGCTCACAAGAGACCCAGTACTTC	CASSRSGSQETQYF	TRBJ2-5	.	many	TRBV5-1
TGTGCCAGCAGCTTAGAAGTCACCGTTTGGCTCAATGAGCAGTTCTTC	CASSLEVTVWLNEQFF	TRBJ2-1	.	.	TRBV11-2
TGCGCCAGCAGCTTGGAACGGGGGGCTGATGGCACCATATATTTT	CASSLERGADGTIYF	TRBJ1-3	.	.	TRBV5-1
TGTGCCAGCCGACTCTCTGGGGCCAACGTCCTGACTTTC	CASRLSGANVLTF	TRBJ2-6	.	many	TRBV11-1
TGTGCCAGCTCACCATTAGACAGCCAAGAGACCCAGTACTTC	CASSPLDSQETQYF	TRBJ2-5	.	many	TRBV18
TGTGCCAGCAGCCTTGGGGGGCTCACCTACAATGAGCAGTTCTTC	CASSLGGLTYNEQFF	TRBJ2-1	.	many	TRBV6-1
TGTGCCAGCAGCTTGGCCTATGGGCAGGGGGTTAGCACAGATACGCAGTATTTT	CASSLAYGQGVSTDTQYF	TRBJ2-3	TRBD1	many	TRBV5-6
TGCAGCGTTGAAGAAGGGACCTACGAGCAGTACTTC	CSVEEGTYEQYF	TRBJ2-7	.	many	TRBV29-1
TGTGCCAGCAGGACCCAACAGGGGGCACAAGGCTACACCTTC	CASRTQQGAQGYTF	TRBJ1-2	TRBD1	many	TRBV28
TGTGCCAGCAGGTTAGGTGGCGGGGGCCACAAGAACACAGATACGCAGTATTTT	CASRLGGGGHKNTDTQYF	TRBJ2-3	.	few	TRBV5-6
TGTGCCAGCAGCGTAGCCGGACAGGGAGCAGATACGCAGTATTTT	CASSVAGQGADTQYF	TRBJ2-3	TRBD1	many	TRBV9
TGTGCCAGCAGTATCCGACTAGCGGGGACCTACGAGCAGTACTTC	CASSIRLAGTYEQYF	TRBJ2-7	TRBD2	many	TRBV12-3/TRBV12-4
TGTGCCAGCAGCTCCCACACCGTCAATCAGCCCCAGCATTTT	CASSSHTVNQPQHF	TRBJ1-5	.	.	TRBV7-2
TGTGCCAGCAGCCCTGACAGTACACCGTACGAGCAGTACTTC	CASSPDSTPYEQYF	TRBJ2-7	.	.	TRBV7-2
TGTGCCAGCTCGCGGGGGACAGGGAGTACCGGGGAGCTGTTTTTT	CASSRGTGSTGELFF	TRBJ2-2	TRBD1	many	TRBV27
TGTGCCAGCAGCTTACCAACAGGGCCCCGCACAGATACGCAGTATTTT	CASSLPTGPRTDTQYF	TRBJ2-3	.	many	TRBV7-2
TGTGCCACCAGTGATTCCGGGACAGGGTACCAAGAGACCCAGTACTTC	CATSDSGTGYQETQYF	TRBJ2-5	TRBD1	many	TRBV24-1
TGTGCCAGCAGCTTGGGACGACAGAGTCGCTATGGCTACACCTTC	CASSLGRQSRYGYTF	TRBJ1-2	.	many	TRBV6-1
TGTGCCAGCAGCCCACAAAGTGGGGATGAGCAGTTCTTC	CASSPQSGDEQFF	TRBJ2-1	.	many	TRBV11-2
TGTGCCAGCAGGGAAGGGACTCTTGCCTACAATGAGCAGTTCTTC	CASREGTLAYNEQFF	TRBJ2-1	.	many	TRBV7-2
TGTGCCAGCAGCCCACTCGGGTGGTTAGCGGGACAAGAGACCCAGTACTTC	CASSPLGWLAGQETQYF	TRBJ2-5	TRBD2	many	TRBV7-2
TGTGCCATCAGTGGGCCAATGGGGACTAGCGGGGGCTACGAGCAGTACTTC	CAISGPMGTSGGYEQYF	TRBJ2-7	TRBD2	many	TRBV10-3
TGTGCCACCAGCAGAGACATCTCGGGGGAGAGGAGGCCCCAGCATTTT	CATSRDISGERRPQHF	TRBJ1-5	.	few	TRBV15
TGTGCCAGCAGTTTGGGGCGCAGACCCTACGAGCAGTACTTC	CASSLGRRPYEQYF	TRBJ2-7	.	few	TRBV28
TGTGCCAGCAGCGTTACAGGGAGGGAGCTGTTTTTT	CASSVTGRELFF	TRBJ2-2	.	.	TRBV5-6
TGTGCCAGCAGCTCCCGGCCAGGATCCTCTGGAAACACCATATATTTT	CASSSRPGSSGNTIYF	TRBJ1-3	.	many	TRBV7-9
TGCGCCAGCAGCTGGGGGTACAATGAGCAGTTCTTC	CASSWGYNEQFF	TRBJ2-1	.	many	TRBV5-1
TGTGCCAGCAGTGCCCAACTGTTGGAGACCCAGTACTTC	CASSAQLLETQYF	TRBJ2-5	.	many	TRBV2